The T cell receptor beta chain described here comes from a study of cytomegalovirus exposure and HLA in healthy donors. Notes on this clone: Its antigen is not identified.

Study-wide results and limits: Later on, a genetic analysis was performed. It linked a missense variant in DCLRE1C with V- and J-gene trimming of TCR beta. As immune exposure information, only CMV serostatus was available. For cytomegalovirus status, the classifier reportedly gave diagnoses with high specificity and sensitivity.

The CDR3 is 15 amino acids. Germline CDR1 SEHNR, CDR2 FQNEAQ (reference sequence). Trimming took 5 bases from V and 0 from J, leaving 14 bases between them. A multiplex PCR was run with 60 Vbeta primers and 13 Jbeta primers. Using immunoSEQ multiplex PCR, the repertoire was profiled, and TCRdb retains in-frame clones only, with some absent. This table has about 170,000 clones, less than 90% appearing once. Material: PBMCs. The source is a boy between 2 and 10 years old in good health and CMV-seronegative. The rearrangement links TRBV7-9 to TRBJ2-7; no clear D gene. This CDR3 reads CASSEVVGSSYEQYF. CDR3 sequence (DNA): TGTGCCAGCAGCGAAGTAGTCGGTAGCTCCTACGAGCAGTACTTC.